The entry below gives a single TCR beta chain sequence along with its context. The target antigen is unknown. This entry comes from a study of T-cell reconstitution after alpha-beta-depleted transplantation in children. Study observations and caveats: Once a year had passed after transplant, T-cell counts and diversity came mostly from newly produced T cells. Elevated TCRbeta diversity at day 60 was traced, in some patients, to surviving recipient T cells and thymic progenitors. Several hundred expanded graft clones reportedly were the source of alpha-beta T cells about two months after transplant.

In germline, CDR1 is SGHNT, CDR2 YENEEA. The CDR3 totals 14 residues. Trimming removed 5 bases from V and 1 base from J, with 12 bases in between. A TCRbeta library incorporating unique molecular identifiers was prepared. In TCRdb, the PCR reads were re-called with MiXCR into one record per CDR3 protein. The sample carries 700,000 to 850,000 distinct CDR3 sequences, approximately 15% recorded once. This receptor was obtained from a male patient aged 10 to 17 who had a stem cell transplant for acute lymphoblastic leukemia, so the T cells may come from the graft donor. This chain joins TRBV11-3 and TRBJ2-7; D not certain. The sequences come from PBMCs, mostly from graft donor cells, collected 360 days after TCRalphabeta/CD19-depleted stem cell transplant. CDR3 nucleotide sequence: TGTGCCAGCAGCACTCAGGACGGTTCCTACGAGCAGTACTTC. Translation gives CASSTQDGSYEQYF.